This section outlines one T cell receptor (beta chain) sequence together with its context. The antigen remains undetermined. The data stem from a study of cytomegalovirus exposure and HLA in healthy donors. V was cut by 6 bases and J by 0 bases, with 18 bases left in between. Looked up from germline, CDR1 is SGHTA and CDR2 is FQGNSA. The CDR3 contains 18 residues. 13 Jbeta primers and 60 Vbeta primers were used for the PCR. Method: immunoSEQ multiplex PCR; TCRdb's copy keeps in-frame clones and lacks some. Listed are over 75,000 clones; less than 0.6% falls within the top ten. Study-wide results and limits: Later genetic work tied a missense DCLRE1C variant to beta-chain V and J trimming.

Sequencing was performed on PBMCs. V usage is TRBV7-2 and J usage is TRBJ1-6, with D maybe TRBD1 (6 bases). The clonotype comes from a man aged 45-60 years in good health and CMV-seronegative. The CDR3 spells CASRPNPDSYSYNSPLHF. In nucleotides, the CDR3 is TGTGCCAGCAGACCGAATCCGGACAGTTACTCCTATAATTCACCCCTCCACTTT.